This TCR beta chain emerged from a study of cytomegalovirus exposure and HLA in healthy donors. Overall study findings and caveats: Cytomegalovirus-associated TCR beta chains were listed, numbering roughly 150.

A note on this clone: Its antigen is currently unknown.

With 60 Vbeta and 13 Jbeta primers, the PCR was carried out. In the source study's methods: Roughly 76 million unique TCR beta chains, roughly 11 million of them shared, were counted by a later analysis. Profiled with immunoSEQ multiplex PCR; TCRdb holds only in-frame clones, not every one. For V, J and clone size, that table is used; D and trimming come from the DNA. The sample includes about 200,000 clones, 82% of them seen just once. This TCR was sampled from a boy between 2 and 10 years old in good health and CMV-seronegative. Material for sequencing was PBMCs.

The CDR3 spells CASSLDPQVLNTEAFF. DNA for the CDR3: TGTGCCAGCAGCTTGGATCCCCAGGTCCTGAACACTGAAGCTTTCTTT. The chain employs TRBV5-6 and TRBJ1-1; no clear D gene. This CDR3 contains 16 residues. The V end lost 0 bases, the J end lost 0 bases, and 12 bases lay between the germline ends. In germline, CDR1 is SGHDT, CDR2 YYEEEE.